The clone carrying this TCR beta chain was observed a single time. This record belongs to a study of control samples from healthy donors and cancer patients. After removal of 6 bases from V and 1 base from J, the junction contained 1 base not matched to a gene. Germline V lookup: CDR1 LNHDA, CDR2 SQIVND (reference sequence). The CDR3 consists of 13 residues. Assay used: immunoSEQ multiplex PCR; TCRdb lists only in-frame clones, some missing. Among about 160,000 clones, under 96% were seen once, and the ten largest hold 0.85% to 1.3%. The V call is TRBV19, the J call TRBJ2-7; 9 nucleotides agree with TRBD1. The sequence derives from a woman in her thirties in good health. The sample taken for sequencing was blood. The CDR3: CASRGQGSYEQYF. In DNA form, the CDR3 reads TGTGCCAGTAGAGGACAGGGGTCCTACGAGCAGTACTTC.